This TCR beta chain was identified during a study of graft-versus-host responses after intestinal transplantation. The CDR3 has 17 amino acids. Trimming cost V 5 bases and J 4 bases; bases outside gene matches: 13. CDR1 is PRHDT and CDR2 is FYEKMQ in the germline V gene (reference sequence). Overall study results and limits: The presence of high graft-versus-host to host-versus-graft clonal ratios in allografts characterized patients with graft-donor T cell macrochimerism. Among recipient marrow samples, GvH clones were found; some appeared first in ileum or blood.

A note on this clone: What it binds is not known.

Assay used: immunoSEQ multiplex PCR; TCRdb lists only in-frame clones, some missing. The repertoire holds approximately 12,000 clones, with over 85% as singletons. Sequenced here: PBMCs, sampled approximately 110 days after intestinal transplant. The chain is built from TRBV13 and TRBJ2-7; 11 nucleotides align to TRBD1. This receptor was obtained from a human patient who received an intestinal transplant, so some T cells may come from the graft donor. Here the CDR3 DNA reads TGTGCCAGCAGCGACACCCGGGACGGGACAGGGGGGTACGAGCAGTACTTC. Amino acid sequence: CASSDTRDGTGGYEQYF. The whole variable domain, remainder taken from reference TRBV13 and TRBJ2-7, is AAGVIQSPRHLIKEKRETATLKCYPIPRHDTVYWYQQGPGQDPQFLISFYEKMQSDKGSIPDRFSAQQFSDYHSELNMSSLELGDSALYFCASSDTRDGTGGYEQYFGPGTRLTVT.